Below, 4 T cell receptor beta chains from the same sample are listed, as sequenced in a study of cytomegalovirus exposure and HLA in healthy donors. In the PCR, 60 Vbeta and 13 Jbeta primers were used. TCRdb's table, derived via immunoSEQ multiplex PCR, lists solely in-frame clones and lacks some. Of about 140,000 clones in the sample, over 65% were seen once. Sequenced material: PBMCs. These receptors were obtained from a female donor in good health and CMV-seropositive.

The CDR3 spells CASSWRQVGNQPQHF. The CDR3 DNA is TGTGCCAGCAGTTGGAGACAGGTGGGCAATCAGCCCCAGCATTTT. V gene TRBV28 combines with J gene TRBJ1-5; D is perhaps TRBD1 (6 bases). Germline V gene data show CDR1 as MDHEN and CDR2 as SYDVKM. The CDR3 totals 15 residues. Deletions cut 4 bases from V and 2 bases from J, with 12 bases between.

The chain uses TRBV14 and TRBJ2-2; 7 nucleotides align to TRBD2. The CDR3 is 16 residues long. With V trimmed by 4 bases and J by 6 bases, 11 bases remained unmatched. CDR1 and CDR2 (germline): SGHDN, FVKESK. CDR3 DNA: TGTGCCAGCAGCCGATGGGGGGGGTTCGGATCCGGGGAGCTGTTTTTT. Protein product: CASSRWGGFGSGELFF.

The chain combines TRBV15 with TRBJ1-1; D possibly corresponds to TRBD1 (5 bases). Trimming removed 0 bases at V and 8 bases at J, with 7 bases between. Germline V gives CDR1 LNHNV, CDR2 YYDKDF (reference sequence). The CDR3 is 12 amino acids. The CDR3 sequence: CATSRDYREAFF. CDR3 DNA sequence: TGTGCCACCAGCAGAGACTACAGGGAAGCTTTCTTT.

A remark on this clone: Other DNA sequences in the same sample also yield this CDR3. The chain is built from TRBV30 and TRBJ1-3; TRBD1 aligns across 7 bases. The trim removed 6 bases at V and 0 bases at J, leaving 8 bases unmatched. This CDR3 is built from 15 residues. Germline V gene lookup returns CDR1 GTSNPN and CDR2 SVGIG (reference sequence). The CDR3 DNA follows: TGTGCCTGCACAACAGGGGCCAGCTCTGGAAACACCATATATTTT. Protein product: CACTTGASSGNTIYF.